These 30 T cell receptor beta chains originate from one sample sequenced in a study of technical replicates of blood from several donors. The table came from immunoSEQ multiplex PCR; TCRdb's copy has only in-frame clones and leaves some out. Of about 80,000 clones listed, about 91% are singletons. The sequenced sample consisted of T cells isolated from PBMCs. The receptors stem from a human donor in good health.

V usage is TRBV6-1 and J usage is TRBJ1-5, with TRBD1 matching over 9 bases. The CDR3 consists of 14 residues. Germline V gene data show CDR1 as MNHNS and CDR2 as SASEGT. The V segment lost 4 bases and the J segment 6 bases; nucleotides outside the gene matches: 4. The CDR3 DNA sequence: TGTGCCAGCAGTGTCGGGACAGGGTCTCAGCCCCAGCATTTT. Translating gives CASSVGTGSQPQHF.

CDR3 loop: CASSLGLAGGGTGELFF. CDR3 nucleotide sequence: TGTGCCAGCAGCTTGGGACTAGCGGGAGGAGGCACCGGGGAGCTGTTTTTT. The genes are TRBV5-5 and TRBJ2-2; 13 positions agree with TRBD2. The CDR3 loop spans 17 amino acids. V lost 0 bases to trimming and J lost 4 bases; unmatched junction nucleotides: 3. Germline-derived CDR1 and CDR2 are SGHKS and YYEKEE (reference sequence).

The chain uses TRBV4-1 and TRBJ2-2, with 9 bases aligning to TRBD1. The germline V gene encodes CDR1 MGHRA and CDR2 YSYEKL. This CDR3 has 15 amino acids. The J segment lost 5 bases and the V segment lost 5 bases, leaving 6 bases of the junction unmatched. CDR3 nucleotide sequence: TGCGCCAGCAGCTCTTGGACAGGGGCGACCGGGGAGCTGTTTTTT. This translates into CASSSWTGATGELFF.

CDR3 nucleotides: TGTGCCAGCAGTTCCCTGGTCCTCGGTAAACCCCGATTCGGTGAAGCTTTCTTT. This translates into CASSSLVLGKPRFGEAFF. V is TRBV28 and J is TRBJ1-1; no reliable D call. Germline V gene sequence: CDR1 MDHEN, CDR2 SYDVKM. This CDR3 comprises 18 residues. Deletions cut 4 bases from V and 7 bases from J, with 28 bases between.

The genes are TRBV6-1 and TRBJ1-5; D ambiguous. The CDR3 is 12 amino acids. CDR1 is MNHNS, CDR2 SASEGT, per germline. V was pared by 9 bases and J by 3 bases, with 9 bases between. In DNA form, the CDR3 reads TGTGCCAGTGGACTCTACAATCAGCCCCAGCATTTT. This gives the protein CASGLYNQPQHF.

This chain links TRBV10-3 with TRBJ1-3; possibly TRBD1 for D (5 bases). The CDR3 length is 13 residues. V was cut by 8 bases and J by 0 bases, with 8 bases left in between. Germline V gives CDR1 ENHRY, CDR2 SYGVKD. The CDR3 is CAIHRSSGNTIYF. The DNA of the CDR3 is TGTGCCATCCACAGGAGCTCTGGAAACACCATATATTTT.

The chain combines TRBV15 with TRBJ1-5; no reliable D call. The CDR3 runs to 13 residues. V was clipped by 0 bases and J by 7 bases, with 7 bases between them. The germline V gene encodes CDR1 LNHNV and CDR2 YYDKDF (reference sequence). Here the CDR3 DNA reads TGTGCCACCAGCAGAGAGAGGGTACAGCCCCAGCATTTT. Amino acids: CATSRERVQPQHF.

The CDR3 is CASSPRTGRIFF. As DNA, the CDR3 is TGTGCCAGCAGCCCTCGGACAGGGAGGATATTCTTC. The chain couples TRBV28 to TRBJ2-1; 8 bases are shared with TRBD1. The CDR3 is made up of 12 amino acids. Per the germline V gene, CDR1 is MDHEN and CDR2 is SYDVKM. The ends lost 6 bases at V and 16 bases at J; junction bases unmatched: 11.

The chain uses TRBV7-2 and TRBJ2-1; 9 bases match TRBD1. Losses at the gene ends were 1 base for V and 6 bases for J; bases not matched to a gene: 1. This CDR3 is built from 14 residues. Per the germline V gene, CDR1 is SGHTA and CDR2 is FQGNSA. The CDR3 DNA sequence: TGTGCCAGCAGCTTAGACAGGGGGCTCAATGAGCAGTTCTTC. Its protein is CASSLDRGLNEQFF.

This clone was observed a few times. The V and J genes are TRBV30 and TRBJ1-1, with 11 bases aligning to TRBD1. This CDR3 spans 14 amino acids. The germline gives CDR1 GTSNPN, CDR2 SVGIG (reference sequence). V shed 2 bases and J 6 bases; nucleotides not matched to a gene: 5. Here the CDR3 reads CAWSNQDRGPEAFF. CDR3 DNA: TGTGCCTGGAGTAATCAGGACAGGGGGCCTGAAGCTTTCTTT.

There are a few counts of this clone. The chain has TRBV2 and TRBJ1-1; D ambiguous. Trimming shortened V by 7 bases and J by 6 bases, and 9 bases separated the two germline ends. CDR1 is SNHLY, CDR2 FYNNEI, per germline. CDR3 length: 11 amino acids. CDR3 region: CASTDKPEAFF. As DNA, the CDR3 is TGTGCCAGCACTGACAAGCCTGAAGCTTTCTTT. The full variable domain, in which reference TRBV2 and TRBJ1-1 provide the parts outside the CDR3, is EPEVTQTPSHQVTQMGQEVILRCVPISNHLYFYWYRQILGQKVEFLVSFYNNEISEKSEIFDDQFSVERPDGSNFTLKIRSTKLEDSAMYFCASTDKPEAFFGQGTRLTVV.

J is TRBJ2-3 and V is TRBV7-3; a weak D match, TRBD1 (5 bases). The V gene lost 6 bases and the J gene lost 3 bases, with 22 bases spanning the gap. Looked up from germline, CDR1 is SGHTA and CDR2 is FQGTGA. This CDR3 is 17 amino acids long. In nucleotides, the CDR3 is TGTGCCAGCAGTTGGGATACCTGGGGCAGAATTACAGATACGCAGTATTTT. The encoded protein is CASSWDTWGRITDTQYF.

V is TRBV21-1 and J is TRBJ2-1; the tabulated D call, TRBD2, remains unverified against the DNA. TRBV21-1 is a documented pseudogene. The CDR3 runs 15 residues. In DNA, the CDR3 is TGTGCCAGCAGCAAAGGGACTAGCTCCTACAATGAGCAGTTCTTC. This encodes CASSKGTSSYNEQFF.

V usage is TRBV9 and J usage is TRBJ2-4, with D perhaps TRBD1 (6 bases). V was cut by 4 bases and J by 1 base, with 9 bases left in between. The length of the CDR3 is 14 residues. The germline gives CDR1 SGDLS, CDR2 YYNGEE. The CDR3 region is CASSPGQAKNIQYF. CDR3 coding DNA: TGTGCCAGCAGCCCAGGACAGGCCAAAAACATTCAGTACTTC.

This clone appeared once. The chain couples TRBV4-3 to TRBJ2-1, with D maybe TRBD1 (5 bases). Germline assignment: CDR1 LGHNA and CDR2 YSLEER. The length of the CDR3 is 12 residues. V lost 3 bases and J lost 9, with 9 bases in between. Here the CDR3 reads CASSHTQGEQFF. The CDR3 DNA sequence: TGCGCCAGCAGCCATACTCAGGGTGAGCAGTTCTTC.

The chain links TRBV7-3 to TRBJ2-1; 14 bases align to TRBD2. V gave up 4 bases and J gave up 15 bases; unmatched junction bases: 5. Germline CDR1 and CDR2: SGHTA and FQGTGA. This CDR3 has 13 amino acids. The DNA of the CDR3 is TGTGCCAGCAGCTCCGGGACTAGCGGGAGATTGTTCTTC. Translated: CASSSGTSGRLFF.

The chain employs TRBV7-9 and TRBJ1-2, with 8 bases identical to TRBD1. The CDR3 runs 13 residues. Germline loops: CDR1 SEHNR, CDR2 FQNEAQ (reference sequence). Losses at the gene ends were 5 bases for V and 5 bases for J; bases not matched to a gene: 4. The CDR3 DNA sequence: TGTGCCAGCAGCCCCGGGACAGGATATGGCTACACCTTC. Protein sequence: CASSPGTGYGYTF.

The rearrangement uses TRBV19 and TRBJ2-3, with TRBD1 matching over 9 bases. This CDR3 is built from 15 residues. Germline V CDR1 and CDR2: LNHDA, SQIVND (reference sequence). The V gene end was trimmed by 5 bases and the J gene end by 5 bases; junction bases not matched to a gene: 8. CDR3 in amino acids: CASSARTGVVDTQYF. CDR3 nucleotides: TGTGCCAGTAGTGCCAGGACAGGGGTGGTAGATACGCAGTATTTT.

The J gene is TRBJ1-1, the V gene TRBV19, with TRBD1 matching over 7 bases. The trim removed 8 bases at V and 0 bases at J, leaving 6 bases unmatched. CDR1 is LNHDA and CDR2 is SQIVND in the germline V gene (reference sequence). This CDR3 has 14 residues. In nucleotides, the CDR3 is TGTGCCAGTGAGAAACAGGGGCTGAACACTGAAGCTTTCTTT. It codes for CASEKQGLNTEAFF. The whole variable domain, remainder taken from reference TRBV19 and TRBJ1-1, is DGGITQSPKYLFRKEGQNVTLSCEQNLNHDAMYWYRQDPGQGLRLIYYSQIVNDFQKGDIAEGYSVSREKKESFPLTVTSAQKNPTAFYLCASEKQGLNTEAFFGQGTRLTVV.

This chain uses TRBV9 with TRBJ1-1; TRBD1 is a possible D gene (6 bases). Between the trimmed V and J ends, which lost 4 bases and 6 bases, there was a span of 22 bases. Germline CDR1 is SGDLS and CDR2 is YYNGEE. CDR3 length: 16 residues. CDR3 coding DNA: TGTGCCAGCAGCCCTTATTTGACAGGCTACTATTCTGAAGCTTTCTTT. This sequence encodes CASSPYLTGYYSEAFF.

V is TRBV19 and J is TRBJ2-7, with 10 bases that match TRBD1. The germline V gene has CDR1 LNHDA and CDR2 SQIVND (reference sequence). The CDR3 has 13 residues. With V trimmed by 4 bases and J by 3 bases, 0 bases remained unmatched. For the CDR3, the DNA is TGTGCCAGTAGTAGGACAGGGGGCTACGAGCAGTACTTC. It codes for CASSRTGGYEQYF.

This clone was observed once. The V and J genes are TRBV11-2 and TRBJ2-7; 8 nucleotides align to TRBD2. The germline gives CDR1 SGHAT, CDR2 FQNNGV. The CDR3 runs 15 residues. J was trimmed by 3 bases and V by 1 base; bases with no gene match: 5. CDR3 nucleotides: TGTGCCAGCAGCTTAGCGGCGGGAGGCCACTACGAGCAGTACTTC. It specifies CASSLAAGGHYEQYF.

This clone was found once. The rearrangement uses TRBV6-5 and TRBJ2-7; TRBD1 might be the D (6 bases). Trimming removed 2 bases at V and 2 bases at J, with 10 bases between. This CDR3 spans 14 amino acids. Germline CDR1 is MNHEY and CDR2 is SVGAGI. As DNA, the CDR3 is TGTGCCAGCAGTTACAGAGGGGGAACCTACGAGCAGTACTTC. This sequence encodes CASSYRGGTYEQYF.

The chain combines TRBV5-6 with TRBJ1-5; a weak D match, TRBD1 (5 bases). V was trimmed by 0 bases and J by 6 bases, leaving 10 bases between them. The CDR3 is 14 amino acids. Germline V gene lookup returns CDR1 SGHDT and CDR2 YYEEEE. The CDR3 DNA sequence: TGTGCCAGCAGCTTGGGGGGGGGTGGTCAGCCCCAGCATTTT. Translation gives CASSLGGGGQPQHF.

This CDR3 is CASSPTSGRALTGELFF. The CDR3 region has the DNA TGTGCCAGCAGTCCGACTAGCGGGAGGGCCTTGACCGGGGAGCTGTTTTTT. The V gene is TRBV2, the J gene TRBJ2-2, with TRBD2 matching over 14 bases. V shed 5 bases, J shed 5 bases, and the junction held 7 bases outside the gene matches. From germline, CDR1 is SNHLY and CDR2 FYNNEI. CDR3 length: 17 residues.

The CDR3 DNA reads TGTGCCAGCAGCGCGCTCCTTCTAGCGGGAGGTGAGTTCTTC. Its translation: CASSALLLAGGEFF. This chain joins TRBV11-2 and TRBJ2-1, with 11 bases matching TRBD2. Trimming took 5 bases from V and 14 from J; bases not matched to a gene: 11. Germline assignment: CDR1 SGHAT and CDR2 FQNNGV. The CDR3 extends over 14 amino acids.

The CDR3 coding sequence is TGTGCCAGCAGCGGACTCCGCTACGAGCAGTACTTC. Translation gives CASSGLRYEQYF. The chain is built from TRBV13 and TRBJ2-7; D is possibly TRBD2 (5 bases). The germline V and J ends were trimmed by 5 bases and 3 bases, with 8 bases remaining between them. Germline assignment: CDR1 PRHDT and CDR2 FYEKMQ (reference sequence). The CDR3 is made up of 12 amino acids.

The chain joins TRBV19 to TRBJ1-3, with D tentatively TRBD1 (6 bases). CDR1 and CDR2 from the germline V gene are LNHDA and SQIVND (reference sequence). Trimming cost V 5 bases and J 5 bases, with 13 bases left between them. CDR3 size: 14 residues. Here the CDR3 DNA reads TGTGCCAGTAGTCTCCTGGACAGACGAAACACCATATATTTT. Its translation is CASSLLDRRNTIYF.

In its sample, this clone was seen once. This chain connects TRBV15 to TRBJ1-5, with D possibly TRBD1 on 6 matching bases. The CDR3 runs 14 residues. CDR1 LNHNV and CDR2 YYDKDF come from the germline V gene (reference sequence). V lost 1 base, J lost 5 bases, and 9 bases lay in between. CDR3 bases: TGTGCCACCAGCAGAGCCTCAGGGGATCAGCCCCAGCATTTT. It specifies CATSRASGDQPQHF.

The chain has TRBV27 and TRBJ2-7; 9 nucleotides line up with TRBD2. Germline CDR1 reads MNHEY; CDR2 reads SMNVEV (reference sequence). This CDR3 contains 14 residues. V lost 7 bases, J lost 2 bases, and 6 bases stayed unmatched. In DNA form, the CDR3 reads TGTGCCAGCATGAAGCGGGAGGTACCCTACGAGCAGTACTTC. This codes for CASMKREVPYEQYF.